Listed below are T cell receptor beta chains from one sample, sequenced in a study of T-cell reconstitution after alpha-beta-depleted transplantation in children. TCRdb re-analysed the PCR reads in MiXCR, keeping a single row per CDR3 protein. This table has hundreds of thousands of distinct CDR3 sequences, about a tenth appearing once. The source material was PBMCs from the stem cell graft donor, sampled from the stem cell graft. These receptors all come from a human donor who donated a stem cell graft to a child with SCID. Each CDR3 is given with its conserved first and last residue. D genes are given only for firm matches. Only part of the rows carry a size: once, few, many, or a class if the clone is expanded.

size | length | J | V | D | DNA | CDR3
few | 13 | TRBJ1-1 | TRBV12-3/TRBV12-4 | . | TGTGCCAGCAGTGCCAGGGTTGGGACTGAAGCTTTCTTT | CASSARVGTEAFF
few | 16 | TRBJ2-7 | TRBV7-9 | TRBD1 | TGTGCCAGCAGCTTAGCGCTGGGACAGGGGGCCTACGAGCAGTACTTC | CASSLALGQGAYEQYF
few | 12 | TRBJ2-1 | TRBV7-9 | . | TGTGCCCCAGCTCTTGTGGGAGGCTTCCAGTTCTTC | CAPALVGGFQFF
. | 15 | TRBJ2-5 | TRBV5-1 | . | TGCGCCAGCAGCTTCGGTCTTGCGAGGGAAGAGACCCAGTACTTC | CASSFGLAREETQYF
few | 16 | TRBJ2-7 | TRBV20-1 | TRBD1 | TGCAGTGCTAGAGATTACCGGACAGGTGATGGTCACGAGCAGTACTTC | CSARDYRTGDGHEQYF
. | 16 | TRBJ1-6 | TRBV20-1 | . | TGCAGTGCTAGAGGGGTGGGTACCAGTTATAATTCACCCCTCCACTTT | CSARGVGTSYNSPLHF
many | 15 | TRBJ2-1 | TRBV5-1 | . | TGCGCCAGCAGCTTGGCCTCCACAGGTTACAATGAGCAGTTCTTC | CASSLASTGYNEQFF
many | 15 | TRBJ2-3 | TRBV15 | TRBD1 | TGTGCCACCAGCACCGGGACAGGGAACACAGATACGCAGTATTTT | CATSTGTGNTDTQYF
. | 20 | TRBJ2-1 | TRBV7-3 | TRBD2 | TGTGCCAGCAGCTTAAGTTCTAGCGGGGAAAGACTGAGCTCCTACAATGAGCAGTTCTTC | CASSLSSSGERLSSYNEQFF
few | 15 | TRBJ2-7 | TRBV3-1 | TRBD1 | TGTGCCAGCAGCCAAAACAGGGGTTTGACCTACGAGCAGTACTTC | CASSQNRGLTYEQYF
. | 20 | TRBJ1-6 | TRBV7-9 | TRBD1 | TGTGCCAGCAGCTCTAACTTCCCACAGGGGGCCGGCTCCTATAATTCACCCCTCCACTTT | CASSSNFPQGAGSYNSPLHF
. | 15 | TRBJ2-5 | TRBV12-3/TRBV12-4 | . | TGTGCCAGCAGTTCCACGACTCCCAGGGTGGAGACCCAGTACTTC | CASSSTTPRVETQYF
. | 15 | TRBJ2-3 | TRBV7-9 | . | TGTGCCAGCAGCGCTCCTGTCGGGGAGGCAGATACGCAGTATTTT | CASSAPVGEADTQYF
. | 14 | TRBJ2-2 | TRBV19 | TRBD1 | TGTGCCAGTAGTACCCCAGGGGGCACCGGGGAGCTGTTTTTT | CASSTPGGTGELFF
many | 14 | TRBJ1-1 | TRBV7-2 | . | TGTGCCAGCAGCCCCCCGAGGACGAACACTGAAGCTTTCTTT | CASSPPRTNTEAFF
. | 15 | TRBJ1-1 | TRBV7-3 | TRBD1 | TGTGCCAGCAGCCCTAATGGACAGGGTGGGACTGAAGCTTTCTTT | CASSPNGQGGTEAFF
few | 18 | TRBJ2-1 | TRBV20-1 | TRBD2 | TGCAGTGCTAGAGATCATCTAGCGGGGGAGTCCTCCTACAATGAGCAGTTCTTC | CSARDHLAGESSYNEQFF
many | 13 | TRBJ2-2 | TRBV10-3 | . | TGTGCCATCTACAGGGCAGAGTCAGGGGAGCTGTTTTTT | CAIYRAESGELFF
few | 13 | TRBJ1-1 | TRBV12-3/TRBV12-4 | . | TGTGCCAGCAGTTTAGAAGGTCGTACTGAAGCTTTCTTT | CASSLEGRTEAFF
. | 12 | TRBJ2-1 | TRBV7-2 | . | TGTGCCAGCAGCTTAATGAGCGGTGAGCAGTTCTTC | CASSLMSGEQFF
. | 14 | TRBJ1-2 | TRBV12-3/TRBV12-4 | TRBD1 | TGTGCCAGCAGTTCCTGGGGACAGGCATATGGCTACACCTTC | CASSSWGQAYGYTF
few | 18 | TRBJ2-3 | TRBV9 | TRBD1 | TGTGCCAGCAGTGCTCACCACGTGGACAGGGGGTTGACAGATACGCAGTATTTT | CASSAHHVDRGLTDTQYF
. | 15 | TRBJ1-5 | TRBV7-8 | TRBD1 | TGTGCCAGCAGCACAGCGACAGGGGGCGGTCAGCCCCAGCATTTT | CASSTATGGGQPQHF
many | 16 | TRBJ1-5 | TRBV4-1 | TRBD1 | TGCGCCAGCAGCCAAGGAGGGACAGATAGCAATCAGCCCCAGCATTTT | CASSQGGTDSNQPQHF
. | 12 | TRBJ1-2 | TRBV6-5 | . | TGTGCCAGCAGTTCACCGGGACATCATTACACCTTC | CASSSPGHHYTF
. | 15 | TRBJ2-1 | TRBV7-9 | . | TGTGCCAGCAGCTTTAGAGCGAGCTCCTACAATGAGCAGTTCTTC | CASSFRASSYNEQFF
. | 15 | TRBJ1-6 | TRBV20-1 | TRBD1 | TGCAGTGCTAGACGGGACAGCTCCTATAATTCACCCCTCCACTTT | CSARRDSSYNSPLHF
few | 17 | TRBJ1-6 | TRBV9 | . | TGTGCCAGCGGCCGAGGTGTCGCTCCATCGAACAATTCACCCCTCCACTTT | CASGRGVAPSNNSPLHF
. | 17 | TRBJ2-1 | TRBV7-9 | . | TGTGCCAGCAGCCCCACAAGGCGCGGCCAGGTCTACAATGAGCAGTTCTTC | CASSPTRRGQVYNEQFF
. | 13 | TRBJ1-5 | TRBV6-5 | . | TGTGCCAGCAGTTACTCTCGGAATCAGCCCCAGCATTTT | CASSYSRNQPQHF
many | 15 | TRBJ2-1 | TRBV5-1 | . | TGCGCCAGCAACTCGGAGGGCCCCTCCTACAATGAGCAGTTCTTC | CASNSEGPSYNEQFF
. | 12 | TRBJ1-2 | TRBV5-1 | . | TGCGCCAGCAGCTTGGTCGGGTCGGGCTACACCTTC | CASSLVGSGYTF
. | 15 | TRBJ2-5 | TRBV5-1 | TRBD1 | TGCGCCAGCAGCGGAACGACGGACAGGGGAGAGACCCAGTACTTC | CASSGTTDRGETQYF
many | 15 | TRBJ2-5 | TRBV15 | TRBD2 | TGTGCCACCAGCCTGACTAGCGGGGGACAAGAGACCCAGTACTTC | CATSLTSGGQETQYF
few | 16 | TRBJ2-5 | TRBV5-1 | . | TGCGCCAGCAGCGAGGCGGGGCTCGGCGGTGTAGAGACCCAGTACTTC | CASSEAGLGGVETQYF
few | 13 | TRBJ2-2 | TRBV7-3 | . | TGTGCCAGCAGCCCGACGGAGACCGGGGAGCTGTTTTTT | CASSPTETGELFF
. | 15 | TRBJ2-6 | TRBV20-1 | . | TGCAGTGCTGGGTCAGGAGGGGATGGGGCCAACGTCCTGACTTTC | CSAGSGGDGANVLTF
few | 13 | TRBJ1-1 | TRBV10-2 | TRBD1 | TGCGCCAGCAGTGAGGACAGGGACACTGAAGCTTTCTTT | CASSEDRDTEAFF
few | 16 | TRBJ2-2 | TRBV5-6 | TRBD1 | TGTGCCAGCAGCAGTTTAGACAGGGGCTACACCGGGGAGCTGTTTTTT | CASSSLDRGYTGELFF
few | 16 | TRBJ2-1 | TRBV5-1 | TRBD2 | TGCGCCAGCAGCGTACCGGGACTAGCGTACCACAATGAGCAGTTCTTC | CASSVPGLAYHNEQFF
few | 16 | TRBJ2-2 | TRBV11-1 | . | TGTGCCAGCAGCCCCCTACAGGGTTCGAACACCGGGGAGCTGTTTTTT | CASSPLQGSNTGELFF
few | 13 | TRBJ2-1 | TRBV10-3 | . | TGTGCCATCACTAGAACAGGCGGCAATGAGCAGTTCTTC | CAITRTGGNEQFF
. | 16 | TRBJ2-7 | TRBV10-3 | TRBD1 | TGTGCCATCAGTGACCCGACAGGGGTTTCTGGCTACGAGCAGTACTTC | CAISDPTGVSGYEQYF
. | 22 | TRBJ2-5 | TRBV14 | TRBD2 | TGTGCCAGCAGCCAAGATTGGCTGGGAGGACTAGCGGGGGGACCTTCCAGGGGGACCCAGTACTTC | CASSQDWLGGLAGGPSRGTQYF
many | 14 | TRBJ1-1 | TRBV29-1 | . | TGCAGCGTTGATACACAGAAACCAGGGCTTGAAGCTTTCTTT | CSVDTQKPGLEAFF
few | 14 | TRBJ2-7 | TRBV18 | . | TGTGCCAGCTCCCCAACGGGGTCCTCCTACGAGCAGTACTTC | CASSPTGSSYEQYF
few | 15 | TRBJ2-7 | TRBV3-1 | . | TGTGCCAGCAGCCTCGCCACGGAGCGGTCCTACGAGCAGTACTTC | CASSLATERSYEQYF
. | 14 | TRBJ2-2 | TRBV25-1 | . | TGTGCCAGCAGGGGGGACACTGACACCGGGGAGCTGTTTTTT | CASRGDTDTGELFF
few | 13 | TRBJ1-4 | TRBV5-6 | . | TGTGCCAGCAGCTTGGAAGGGGGGGGAAAACTGTTTTTT | CASSLEGGGKLFF
. | 13 | TRBJ2-1 | TRBV12-3/TRBV12-4 | . | TGTGCCAGCAGTTGGGACCCCTACAATGAGCAGTTCTTC | CASSWDPYNEQFF
. | 17 | TRBJ2-5 | TRBV7-9 | TRBD2 | TGTGCCAGCAGCTTGACTAGCGGGTCCGGATCCCAAGAGACCCAGTACTTC | CASSLTSGSGSQETQYF
. | 11 | TRBJ2-3 | TRBV12-3/TRBV12-4 | . | TGTGCCAGCAGTCTTTATGATACGCAGTATTTT | CASSLYDTQYF
. | 17 | TRBJ2-3 | TRBV5-5 | TRBD2 | TGTGCCAGCAGCCACCCAGACAGCGGGAGAGTCACAGATACGCAGTATTTT | CASSHPDSGRVTDTQYF